This entry describes one TCR beta chain. These data are taken from a study of blood T cell repertoires in COVID-19. For the study at large: Sources were T cells, B-cell-depleted T cells, or PBMCs; the material itself was cDNA or gDNA.

Authors' data handling: Nucleated cell counts were estimated from reference gene primer amplification. Assay: immunoSEQ multiplex PCR; the TCRdb copy retains only in-frame clones and omits some. That table furnishes V, J and clone size, whereas the DNA furnished D and trimming. The data hold some 210,000 clones, with roughly 90% observed a single time. Patients at the Seattle site were enrolled during active infection and followed longitudinally. With 0 bases removed from V and 2 bases from J, the gap between germline ends came to 13 bases. The germline CDR1 and CDR2 sequences are SGDLS and YYNGEE. The CDR3 totals 16 residues.

The origin of this receptor is a man aged 55 to 69 with COVID-19, enrolled during active disease. Material for sequencing was peripheral blood. This rearrangement joins TRBV9 to TRBJ2-3; perhaps TRBD2 as D (6 bases). Here the CDR3 reads CASSVGLLANTDTQYF. CDR3 DNA sequence: TGTGCCAGCAGCGTAGGCCTTCTAGCGAACACAGATACGCAGTATTTT.